The rows below give T cell receptor beta chains drawn from one sample of a study of cytomegalovirus exposure and HLA in healthy donors. Produced via immunoSEQ multiplex PCR; TCRdb's table is partial and in-frame only. The sample gives 170,000 or so clones, over 75% of which show up once; roughly 2.3% is in the top ten. The material sequenced was PBMCs. All receptors derive from a man aged 60-69 years in good health and CMV-seronegative. CDR3s include the opening cysteine and the closing phenylalanine or tryptophan. A D gene is named only where the DNA matches it firmly. Clone size appears in some rows only: once, few, many, or a class for an expanded clone.

- - TRBJ2-1 TRBV27 CASASDGPDLEDEQFF TGTGCCAGCGCCTCCGACGGCCCCGACTTAGAGGATGAGCAGTTCTTC
- - TRBJ1-1 TRBV28 CASSLYRGEAFF TGTGCCAGCAGTTTATACCGCGGTGAAGCTTTCTTT
- - TRBJ2-1 TRBV5-6 CASNSLATGSQEQFF TGTGCCAGCAACTCACTTGCTACGGGATCGCAAGAGCAGTTCTTC
- TRBD1 TRBJ1-1 TRBV5-1 CASSILQGADMNTEAFF TGCGCCAGCAGCATACTACAGGGGGCCGACATGAACACTGAAGCTTTCTTT
few - TRBJ1-5 TRBV6-1 CASSEGGGFRQPQHF TGTGCCAGCAGCGAAGGCGGCGGTTTCCGACAGCCCCAGCATTTT
- - TRBJ2-3 TRBV5-1 CASTWTGVGDTQYF TGCGCCAGCACCTGGACGGGAGTGGGCGATACGCAGTATTTT
- TRBD1 TRBJ1-6 TRBV6-5 CASSFGTGGNSPLHF TGTGCCAGCAGTTTTGGGACAGGAGGGAATTCACCCCTCCACTTT
- - TRBJ1-2 TRBV27 CASSFDERHGYTF TGTGCCAGCAGTTTCGATGAGCGACATGGCTACACCTTC
once TRBD1 TRBJ1-3 TRBV7-6 CASSLIGTGAYSGNTIYF TGTGCCAGCAGCTTGATTGGGACAGGCGCTTACTCTGGAAACACCATATATTTT
- TRBD1 TRBJ1-2 TRBV5-1 CASSLETGFRGYTF TGCGCCAGCAGCTTGGAGACAGGGTTCCGAGGCTACACCTTC
few TRBD1 TRBJ1-2 TRBV5-6 CASSPVFDRANYGYPF TGTGCCAGCAGCCCCGTGTTTGACAGGGCTAACTATGGCTACCCCTTC
- - TRBJ2-5 TRBV9 CASSGLGGTETQYF TGTGCCAGCAGCGGATTAGGGGGAACGGAGACCCAGTACTTC
- TRBD2 TRBJ2-1 TRBV27 CASRPSRVAGGPGSYNEQFF TGTGCCAGCAGACCCTCCAGGGTAGCGGGAGGGCCGGGCTCCTACAATGAGCAGTTCTTC
- - TRBJ1-2 TRBV2 CASPWDYTSSYGYTF TGTGCCAGCCCTTGGGACTACACCTCGAGCTATGGCTACACCTTC
- TRBD1 TRBJ2-7 TRBV2 CASSGRDRIYEQYF TGTGCCAGCAGTGGCCGGGACAGGATCTACGAGCAGTACTTC
- - TRBJ1-6 TRBV5-4 CASSLSSGVRNSPLHF TGTGCCAGCAGCTTGTCTTCAGGTGTTCGAAATTCACCCCTCCACTTT
- TRBD2 TRBJ2-1 TRBV7-8 CASREGLVNEQFF TGTGCCAGCCGGGAGGGCCTGGTCAATGAGCAGTTCTTC
- - TRBJ2-5 TRBV5-1 CASSFESRGQETQYF TGCGCCAGCAGCTTCGAATCAAGGGGCCAAGAGACCCAGTACTTC
- TRBD1 TRBJ1-2 TRBV5-1 CASSSGQANYGYTF TGCGCCAGCAGCTCGGGACAGGCTAACTATGGCTACACCTTC
- TRBD2 TRBJ2-2 TRBV2 CASSGLAVWELFF TGTGCCAGCAGTGGACTAGCGGTATGGGAGCTGTTTTTT
- TRBD1 TRBJ2-7 TRBV15 CATSRETGGEYEQYF TGTGCCACCAGCAGAGAGACAGGGGGCGAATACGAGCAGTACTTC
- TRBD1 TRBJ2-5 TRBV6-5 CATNFRGSETQYF TGTGCCACCAACTTCAGGGGGTCGGAGACCCAGTACTTC
- TRBD2 TRBJ2-3 TRBV5-1 CASSLAGGSQDTQYF TGCGCCAGCAGCTTGGCGGGGGGGTCACAAGATACGCAGTATTTT
- TRBD1 TRBJ1-3 TRBV5-1 CASSLTGGTGNTIYF TGCGCCAGCAGTTTGACAGGGGGAACTGGAAACACCATATATTTT
- - TRBJ1-6 TRBV29-1 CSVVSNSPLHF TGCAGCGTTGTTTCGAATTCACCCCTCCACTTT
- TRBD1 TRBJ2-1 TRBV11-2 CASSLDTGGREFF TGTGCCAGCAGCTTAGATACAGGGGGAAGGGAGTTCTTC
- - TRBJ2-1 TRBV29-1 CSVEWLGQFF TGCAGCGTTGAATGGCTTGGGCAGTTCTTC
- - TRBJ1-2 TRBV5-4 CASRPAQDGGYTF TGTGCCAGCAGACCCGCACAGGATGGTGGCTACACCTTC
- TRBD2 TRBJ2-7 TRBV6-5 CASSYSGAGGNEQYF TGTGCCAGCAGTTACTCTGGAGCGGGAGGGAACGAGCAGTACTTC
few - TRBJ2-5 TRBV2 CASSPLLTLGTQYF TGTGCCAGCAGCCCCCTCCTGACACTCGGGACCCAGTACTTC
- TRBD2 TRBJ2-1 TRBV7-9 CASSLTSGRAGSYNEQFF TGTGCCAGCAGCTTAACTAGCGGGAGGGCGGGATCCTACAATGAGCAGTTCTTC
- TRBD1 TRBJ1-1 TRBV6-5 CASRIQGGTRTEAFF TGTGCCAGCAGGATACAGGGGGGGACCCGGACTGAAGCTTTCTTT
- TRBD2 TRBJ2-3 TRBV10-3 CAISESGGSGASTDTQYF TGTGCCATCAGTGAGTCCGGGGGAAGCGGGGCTAGCACAGATACGCAGTATTTT
once TRBD1 TRBJ2-7 TRBV9 CASSVEPGQGGEQYF TGTGCCAGCAGCGTAGAGCCGGGACAGGGTGGCGAGCAGTACTTC
- - TRBJ1-1 TRBV5-1 CASSLASGGQMNTEAFF TGCGCCAGCAGCTTGGCCTCGGGAGGTCAGATGAACACTGAAGCTTTCTTT
once TRBD1 TRBJ2-7 TRBV19 CASKDRDSEQYF TGTGCCAGTAAAGACCGGGACAGCGAGCAGTACTTC
- TRBD1 TRBJ1-2 TRBV19 CASTLGQGKANYGYTF TGTGCCAGTACCCTTGGACAGGGTAAAGCTAACTATGGCTACACCTTC
- - TRBJ1-1 TRBV4-1 CASSQPPAGGTEAFF TGCGCCAGCAGCCAACCCCCGGCAGGTGGGACTGAAGCTTTCTTT
- - TRBJ1-1 TRBV6-1 CASSESGRGNTEAFF TGTGCCAGCAGTGAAAGTGGCAGGGGAAACACTGAAGCTTTCTTT
- - TRBJ2-5 TRBV5-1 CASSRDLAGQETQYF TGCGCCAGCAGCCGCGACCTCGCGGGGCAAGAGACCCAGTACTTC
few TRBD2 TRBJ2-3 TRBV4-1 CASSQVLGGRELTDTQYF TGCGCCAGCAGCCAAGTCCTGGGGGGGAGGGAGTTAACAGATACGCAGTATTTT
- - TRBJ2-2 TRBV30 CAWSVILGARTGELFF TGTGCCTGGAGTGTAATCCTGGGGGCGCGGACCGGGGAGCTGTTTTTT
- TRBD1 TRBJ2-3 TRBV10-3 CAIGEDNRGGTDTQYF TGTGCCATCGGGGAAGATAACAGGGGGGGCACAGATACGCAGTATTTT
- - TRBJ2-5 TRBV19 CASSPRDSQETQYF TGTGCCAGTAGCCCCCGGGACTCCCAAGAGACCCAGTACTTC
- - TRBJ1-5 TRBV2 CASSGSNQPQHF TGTGCCAGTTCAGGGAGCAATCAGCCCCAGCATTTT
- - TRBJ2-2 TRBV4-1 CASSHLGLARSTGELFF TGCGCCAGCAGCCACCTTGGGTTAGCCCGGTCCACCGGGGAGCTGTTTTTT
- - TRBJ1-2 TRBV6-5 CASRTLGPPYGYTF TGTGCCAGCAGAACTCTGGGGCCACCGTATGGCTACACCTTC
- TRBD2 TRBJ2-3 TRBV7-3 CASSSQASGMTDTQYF TGTGCCAGCAGCTCACAAGCTAGCGGGATGACAGATACGCAGTATTTT
- - TRBJ1-2 TRBV14 CASSQDSTTGWGGYPF TGTGCCAGCAGCCAAGATTCCACGACAGGATGGGGGGGCTACCCCTTC
- TRBD1 TRBJ1-2 TRBV6-1 CASSEDINRGRVYGYTF TGTGCCAGCAGTGAAGACATTAACAGGGGGCGCGTCTATGGCTACACCTTC